This is a list of T cell receptor beta chains from one sample in a study of blood T cell repertoires in COVID-19. Generated by immunoSEQ multiplex PCR, the TCRdb table keeps only in-frame clones and is missing some. This sample has roughly 200,000 clones, with more than 75% found just once. Sequenced input: peripheral blood. The receptors were gathered from a man aged 60 to 69 who had recovered from COVID-19. The CDR3 runs from the conserved cysteine through the conserved F or W. D genes are given only for firm matches. Expanded clones get a size class; other rows say once, few or many, or leave the size out.

CDR3 protein: CASSQDGGVTEAFF
CDR3 DNA: TGCGCCAGCAGCCAAGACGGAGGTGTAACTGAAGCTTTCTTT
D gene: -
V gene: TRBV4-3
J gene: TRBJ1-1
clone size: -

CDR3 protein: CASSRTGLSNQPQHF
CDR3 DNA: TGTGCCAGCAGCCGGACAGGTCTGAGCAATCAGCCCCAGCATTTT
D gene: TRBD1
V gene: TRBV6-5
J gene: TRBJ1-5
clone size: -

CDR3 protein: CASSQDRGGANTGELFF
CDR3 DNA: TGCGCCAGCAGCCAAGATCGAGGGGGGGCGAACACCGGGGAGCTGTTTTTT
D gene: -
V gene: TRBV4-1
J gene: TRBJ2-2
clone size: -

CDR3 protein: CASMAPTNEKLFF
CDR3 DNA: TGTGCCAGCATGGCCCCAACTAATGAAAAACTGTTTTTT
D gene: -
V gene: TRBV6-5
J gene: TRBJ1-4
clone size: -

CDR3 protein: CASSSGQGDFDEQFF
CDR3 DNA: TGTGCCAGCAGCTCCGGACAGGGAGATTTCGATGAGCAGTTCTTC
D gene: TRBD1
V gene: TRBV7-3
J gene: TRBJ2-1
clone size: -

CDR3 protein: CASSQDGGRSEAFF
CDR3 DNA: TGTGCCAGCAGCCAGGACGGGGGGCGTTCTGAAGCTTTCTTT
D gene: -
V gene: TRBV7-8
J gene: TRBJ1-1
clone size: once

CDR3 protein: CASSLPQDNSPLHF
CDR3 DNA: TGTGCCAGCAGCCTGCCACAGGATAATTCACCCCTCCACTTT
D gene: -
V gene: TRBV28
J gene: TRBJ1-6
clone size: -

CDR3 protein: CASSYGGGALYEQFF
CDR3 DNA: TGTGCCAGCAGTTATGGCGGGGGGGCCTTGTATGAGCAGTTCTTC
D gene: TRBD2
V gene: TRBV6-2/TRBV6-3
J gene: TRBJ2-1
clone size: -

CDR3 protein: CASSLPPSGGLSETQYF
CDR3 DNA: TGTGCCAGCAGCTTGCCCCCCAGCGGGGGGCTCTCGGAGACCCAGTACTTC
D gene: TRBD2
V gene: TRBV5-4
J gene: TRBJ2-5
clone size: -

CDR3 protein: CASSISVNQPQHF
CDR3 DNA: TGTGCCAGTAGTATTAGTGTGAATCAGCCCCAGCATTTT
D gene: -
V gene: TRBV19
J gene: TRBJ1-5
clone size: -

CDR3 protein: CASSQDPGGAGETQYF
CDR3 DNA: TGTGCCAGCAGCCAAGATCCGGGGGGGGCAGGGGAGACCCAGTACTTC
D gene: TRBD2
V gene: TRBV3-1/TRBV3-2
J gene: TRBJ2-5
clone size: -

CDR3 protein: CASSTSGGAHEQFF
CDR3 DNA: TGTGCCAGCAGCACTAGCGGGGGGGCCCATGAGCAGTTCTTC
D gene: TRBD2
V gene: TRBV7-2
J gene: TRBJ2-1
clone size: -

CDR3 protein: CATSRDTQGRKYF
CDR3 DNA: TGTGCCACCAGCAGGGATACTCAGGGTAGAAAGTACTTC
D gene: -
V gene: TRBV15
J gene: TRBJ2-7
clone size: -

CDR3 protein: CASSRGQQETQYF
CDR3 DNA: TGTGCCAGCAGTCGCGGACAACAAGAGACCCAGTACTTC
D gene: -
V gene: TRBV28
J gene: TRBJ2-5
clone size: -

CDR3 protein: CASSELDGELFF
CDR3 DNA: TGTGCCAGCAGTGAATTAGACGGGGAGCTGTTTTTT
D gene: -
V gene: TRBV2
J gene: TRBJ2-2
clone size: -

CDR3 protein: CASSPGGTAVNEKLFF
CDR3 DNA: TGCGCCAGCAGCCCGGGCGGGACAGCCGTTAATGAAAAACTGTTTTTT
D gene: TRBD1
V gene: TRBV5-1
J gene: TRBJ1-4
clone size: -

CDR3 protein: CASSMGQTYEQYF
CDR3 DNA: TGTGCCAGTAGTATGGGGCAGACCTACGAGCAGTACTTC
D gene: -
V gene: TRBV19
J gene: TRBJ2-7
clone size: -

CDR3 protein: CASSPGTVYGYTF
CDR3 DNA: TGCGCCAGCAGCCCGGGGACAGTCTATGGCTACACCTTC
D gene: TRBD1
V gene: TRBV5-1
J gene: TRBJ1-2
clone size: few

CDR3 protein: CASSLGGGYGEKLFF
CDR3 DNA: TGTGCCAGCAGCTTAGGGGGGGGTTATGGTGAAAAACTGTTTTTT
D gene: -
V gene: TRBV7-2
J gene: TRBJ1-4
clone size: -

CDR3 protein: CASMTRDRGQPQHF
CDR3 DNA: TGTGCCAGCATGACCCGGGACAGGGGACAGCCCCAGCATTTT
D gene: TRBD1
V gene: TRBV6-5
J gene: TRBJ1-5
clone size: -

CDR3 protein: CASSWKGTGWTFEQYF
CDR3 DNA: TGTGCCAGCAGTTGGAAAGGGACAGGGTGGACTTTCGAGCAGTACTTC
D gene: TRBD1
V gene: TRBV6-5
J gene: TRBJ2-7
clone size: -

CDR3 protein: CASGHPVYGYTF
CDR3 DNA: TGTGCCAGCGGACATCCGGTCTATGGCTACACCTTC
D gene: -
V gene: TRBV6-5
J gene: TRBJ1-2
clone size: -

CDR3 protein: CASSPSGGQSPLHF
CDR3 DNA: TGTGCCAGCTCACCATCAGGGGGCCAGTCACCCCTCCACTTT
D gene: TRBD1
V gene: TRBV18
J gene: TRBJ1-6
clone size: -

CDR3 protein: CASSNTGGDEQFF
CDR3 DNA: TGTGCCAGCAGTAATACAGGGGGCGATGAGCAGTTCTTC
D gene: TRBD1
V gene: TRBV3-1/TRBV3-2
J gene: TRBJ2-1
clone size: -

CDR3 protein: CASSGPGGTQYF
CDR3 DNA: TGTGCCAGCAGCGGCCCAGGGGGGACCCAGTACTTC
D gene: TRBD1
V gene: TRBV9
J gene: TRBJ2-5
clone size: -

CDR3 protein: CASSLAGAYEQYF
CDR3 DNA: TGTGCCAGCAGTTTGGCGGGGGCCTACGAGCAGTACTTC
D gene: TRBD2
V gene: TRBV28
J gene: TRBJ2-7
clone size: -

CDR3 protein: CAWSRTGFTEAFF
CDR3 DNA: TGTGCCTGGAGTCGGACAGGCTTCACTGAAGCTTTCTTT
D gene: TRBD1
V gene: TRBV30
J gene: TRBJ1-1
clone size: -

CDR3 protein: CASSSILATDTQYF
CDR3 DNA: TGTGCCAGCAGCTCAATACTAGCGACAGATACGCAGTATTTT
D gene: TRBD2
V gene: TRBV5-6
J gene: TRBJ2-3
clone size: -

CDR3 protein: CASSIDPGTEGQQYF
CDR3 DNA: TGTGCCAGTAGTATAGACCCGGGGACGGAGGGCCAGCAGTACTTC
D gene: -
V gene: TRBV19
J gene: TRBJ2-7
clone size: -

CDR3 protein: CASSQGIPGTLNDGRAFF
CDR3 DNA: TGTGCCAGCAGCCAAGGCATACCCGGGACACTTAACGACGGGCGAGCTTTCTTT
D gene: -
V gene: TRBV3-1/TRBV3-2
J gene: TRBJ1-1
clone size: -

CDR3 protein: CASSSPRREGLHEQFF
CDR3 DNA: TGTGCCAGCAGTTCCCCCCGGCGGGAGGGCCTTCATGAGCAGTTCTTC
D gene: TRBD2
V gene: TRBV6-5
J gene: TRBJ2-1
clone size: -

CDR3 protein: CASSLRQVTSNEQFF
CDR3 DNA: TGTGCCAGCAGCTTAAGACAGGTTACAAGCAATGAGCAGTTCTTC
D gene: -
V gene: TRBV11-2
J gene: TRBJ2-1
clone size: -

CDR3 protein: CASSFEGLAAYNEQFF
CDR3 DNA: TGTGCCAGCAGCTTTGAGGGACTAGCAGCCTACAATGAGCAGTTCTTC
D gene: TRBD2
V gene: TRBV11-2
J gene: TRBJ2-1
clone size: once

CDR3 protein: CASSVGGELNTEAFF
CDR3 DNA: TGTGCCAGCAGCGTAGGGGGCGAACTGAACACTGAAGCTTTCTTT
D gene: -
V gene: TRBV9
J gene: TRBJ1-1
clone size: -

CDR3 protein: CASSFNTGEKETQYF
CDR3 DNA: TGCGCCAGCAGCTTCAACACAGGGGAGAAAGAGACCCAGTACTTC
D gene: TRBD1
V gene: TRBV5-1
J gene: TRBJ2-5
clone size: -

CDR3 protein: CASSLAGTSAGELFF
CDR3 DNA: TGTGCCAGCAGCTTAGCGGGGACATCAGCCGGGGAGCTGTTTTTT
D gene: -
V gene: TRBV7-9
J gene: TRBJ2-2
clone size: -

CDR3 protein: CASSVGFGQETQYF
CDR3 DNA: TGTGCCAGTAGTGTAGGATTCGGCCAAGAGACCCAGTACTTC
D gene: -
V gene: TRBV19
J gene: TRBJ2-5
clone size: -

CDR3 protein: CASSASRDSHILAKNIQYF
CDR3 DNA: TGTGCCAGCAGTGCTAGCCGGGACAGCCATATTCTAGCCAAAAACATTCAGTACTTC
D gene: TRBD1
V gene: TRBV7-6
J gene: TRBJ2-4
clone size: -

CDR3 protein: CASSSRSYGYTF
CDR3 DNA: TGTGCCAGCAGTAGTCGTAGCTATGGCTACACCTTC
D gene: -
V gene: TRBV28
J gene: TRBJ1-2
clone size: -

CDR3 protein: CASSLGTSGTGESEQYF
CDR3 DNA: TGTGCCAGCAGCTTAGGTACCTCCGGGACAGGGGAGAGCGAGCAGTACTTC
D gene: TRBD1
V gene: TRBV7-8
J gene: TRBJ2-7
clone size: -

CDR3 protein: CATSRDTGVLAKNIQYF
CDR3 DNA: TGTGCCACCAGCAGAGATACCGGGGTCCTAGCCAAAAACATTCAGTACTTC
D gene: -
V gene: TRBV15
J gene: TRBJ2-4
clone size: -

CDR3 protein: CASSLRGGIEQFF
CDR3 DNA: TGTGCCAGCAGCTTGCGTGGGGGGATTGAGCAGTTCTTC
D gene: -
V gene: TRBV5-4
J gene: TRBJ2-1
clone size: -

CDR3 protein: CASSPSGNEQFF
CDR3 DNA: TGTGCCAGCTCACCTTCGGGGAATGAGCAGTTCTTC
D gene: -
V gene: TRBV18
J gene: TRBJ2-1
clone size: -

CDR3 protein: CASSVSLGDTGELFF
CDR3 DNA: TGTGCCAGCAGCGTATCGTTAGGAGACACCGGGGAGCTGTTTTTT
D gene: -
V gene: TRBV9
J gene: TRBJ2-2
clone size: -

CDR3 protein: CASGPLTAPREETQYF
CDR3 DNA: TGTGCTAGTGGCCCCCTTACCGCCCCGCGCGAGGAGACCCAGTACTTC
D gene: -
V gene: TRBV12-5
J gene: TRBJ2-5
clone size: -

CDR3 protein: CASSLLGSGQTDTQYF
CDR3 DNA: TGTGCCAGCAGTTTATTAGGTTCAGGGCAAACAGATACGCAGTATTTT
D gene: -
V gene: TRBV28
J gene: TRBJ2-3
clone size: -

CDR3 protein: CASSEALHRVDTEAFF
CDR3 DNA: TGTGCCAGCAGTGAAGCGCTTCACAGGGTGGACACTGAAGCTTTCTTT
D gene: -
V gene: TRBV6-1
J gene: TRBJ1-1
clone size: -

CDR3 protein: CASSVTGSPYYEQYF
CDR3 DNA: TGTGCCAGTAGTGTAACAGGGAGTCCCTACTACGAGCAGTACTTC
D gene: -
V gene: TRBV19
J gene: TRBJ2-7
clone size: -

CDR3 protein: CASSRGTSGVSTDTQYF
CDR3 DNA: TGCGCCAGCAGCCGCGGGACTAGCGGAGTGAGCACAGATACGCAGTATTTT
D gene: TRBD2
V gene: TRBV4-1
J gene: TRBJ2-3
clone size: -

CDR3 protein: CASSNPFAGSSYNEQFF
CDR3 DNA: TGCGCCAGCTCCAACCCCTTTGCGGGAAGCTCCTACAATGAGCAGTTCTTC
D gene: -
V gene: TRBV5-1
J gene: TRBJ2-1
clone size: -

CDR3 protein: CASSSDSRGYTF
CDR3 DNA: TGTGCCAGTAGTTCTGACAGTCGGGGCTACACCTTC
D gene: -
V gene: TRBV19
J gene: TRBJ1-2
clone size: -